The clone carrying this T cell receptor beta chain has ten or more counts. The data stem from a study of Graves' ophthalmopathy and Graves' hyperthyroidism. This CDR3 has 15 residues. Germline CDR1 and CDR2: MDHEN and SYDVKM. V lost 3 bases and J lost 1, with 10 bases in between. Amplification of TCR beta CDR3 regions used RNA transcripts. After a first-round RT-PCR with HTBI primers, a second-round multiplex PCR was run. TCRdb passed the multiplex PCR reads through MiXCR, listing each CDR3 protein once. This sample has around 470,000 distinct CDR3 sequences, with approximately 15% found just once. The chain couples TRBV28 to TRBJ2-4; D is undetermined. The sequence came from a woman aged 30 to 39 with Graves' ophthalmopathy. Sequencing was done on a sample of blood. CDR3 nucleotides: TGTGCCAGCAGTTTCCCGGCCGGGGCCAAAAACATTCAGTACTTC. It encodes CASSFPAGAKNIQYF.